Following are 17 T cell receptor beta chains from one sample sequenced in a study of shared clonotypes between healthy human individuals. Data came from immunoSEQ multiplex PCR; TCRdb stores just in-frame clones and leaves some out. The table records roughly 2.1 million clones, about 92% of them present only once. CD8 cells regarded as naive lacked CD45RO, were positively chosen for CCR7, and omitted terminally differentiated effector memory CD45RA+ cells. The sequencing input was naive CD8+ T cells from PBMCs. The receptors come from a man aged 18-30 years in good health. Some clones in this sample may be carry-over from other donors' samples.

Concerning this clone itself: The same CDR3 also results from other DNA sequences found in this sample. V is TRBV7-9 and J is TRBJ2-7; a weak D match, TRBD2 (6 bases). Trimming removed 4 bases at V and 4 bases at J, with 14 bases between. This CDR3 contains 14 residues. CDR1 is SEHNR, CDR2 FQNEAQ, per germline (reference sequence). This chain's CDR3 is CASSSPGTVYEQYF. The CDR3 region has the DNA TGTGCCAGCAGCTCACCAGGGACTGTATACGAGCAGTACTTC.

The rearrangement uses TRBV29-1 and TRBJ2-2; TRBD1 matches 12 bases. Germline loops: CDR1 SQVTM, CDR2 ANQGSEA. This CDR3 region has 15 residues. Germline trimming cut 5 bases from V and 7 bases from J; bases unmatched to any gene: 8. CDR3 DNA: TGCAGCGTTCCCTCGGGACAGGGGGCTGTCGGGGAGCTGTTTTTT. This sequence encodes CSVPSGQGAVGELFF.

The chain couples TRBV27 to TRBJ2-1; D call uncertain. The CDR3 consists of 15 residues. The germline V and J ends were trimmed by 0 bases and 4 bases, with 10 bases remaining between them. Looked up from germline, CDR1 is MNHEY and CDR2 is SMNVEV (reference sequence). For the CDR3, the DNA is TGTGCCAGCAGTTTATCGGCTAAACATTACAATGAGCAGTTCTTC. It yields the protein CASSLSAKHYNEQFF.

This clone is a singleton in its sample. The CDR3 region is CASSGKHGPWAKIGELFF. The CDR3 DNA reads as TGTGCCAGCAGTGGCAAACACGGACCCTGGGCGAAGATCGGGGAGCTGTTTTTT. The J gene is TRBJ2-2, the V gene TRBV6-1; D call uncertain. CDR1 MNHNS and CDR2 SASEGT come from the germline V gene. This CDR3 contains 18 residues. Between the trimmed V and J ends, which lost 4 bases and 7 bases, there was a span of 25 bases.

J is TRBJ1-1 and V is TRBV19; D remains ambiguous. With 5 bases removed from V and 0 bases from J, the gap between germline ends came to 16 bases. Looked up from germline, CDR1 is LNHDA and CDR2 is SQIVND (reference sequence). This CDR3 is 16 amino acids long. In DNA form, the CDR3 reads TGTGCCAGTAGTTCGGGGAGGAGGGAAATGAACACTGAAGCTTTCTTT. Encoded protein: CASSSGRREMNTEAFF. Full variable domain (remainder filled in from reference TRBV19 and TRBJ1-1): DGGITQSPKYLFRKEGQNVTLSCEQNLNHDAMYWYRQDPGQGLRLIYYSQIVNDFQKGDIAEGYSVSREKKESFPLTVTSAQKNPTAFYLCASSSGRREMNTEAFFGQGTRLTVV.

V and J are TRBV9 and TRBJ2-3; D gene ambiguous. The CDR3 extends over 15 amino acids. Trimming left V 1 base short and J 0 bases short, with 9 bases between. Germline V gene lookup returns CDR1 SGDLS and CDR2 YYNGEE. CDR3 sequence (DNA): TGTGCCAGCAGCGTACATCAGACTAGCACAGATACGCAGTATTTT. Translation: CASSVHQTSTDTQYF.

V usage is TRBV4-2 and J usage is TRBJ2-5, with 12 nucleotides matching TRBD2. Germline lookup yields CDR1 LGHNA and CDR2 YNFKEQ. The CDR3 is made up of 17 amino acids. After removal of 4 bases from V and 3 bases from J, the junction contained 9 bases not matched to a gene. Written as DNA, the CDR3 is TGTGCCAGCAGCCGAGAGGGGACTAGCGGGCACAAAGAGACCCAGTACTTC. Protein sequence: CASSREGTSGHKETQYF.

The J gene is TRBJ2-7, the V gene TRBV6-5, with 9 bases that match TRBD2. V was clipped by 2 bases and J by 5 bases; unmatched bases: 7. The CDR3 consists of 15 residues. Per the germline V gene, CDR1 is MNHEY and CDR2 is SVGAGI. CDR3 amino acids: CASSYGAGGPHEQYF. The CDR3 bases are TGTGCCAGCAGTTACGGTGCGGGAGGGCCCCACGAGCAGTACTTC.

The chain employs TRBV4-1 and TRBJ2-1; the D is unclear. The germline gives CDR1 MGHRA, CDR2 YSYEKL. The CDR3 has 13 residues. V shed 5 bases and J shed 8 bases, with 13 bases lying between them. The CDR3 nucleotides are TGCGCCAGCAGCGCACCCGGCGGATATGAGCAGTTCTTC. Protein: CASSAPGGYEQFF.

CDR3 DNA sequence: TGTGCCAGCAGCTTAGGAAGCGGGGTGGCGGATTACAATGAGCAGTTCTTC. The encoded protein is CASSLGSGVADYNEQFF. The V call is TRBV11-2, the J call TRBJ2-1, with 7 nucleotides matching TRBD2. The ends lost 1 base at V and 4 bases at J; junction bases unmatched: 10. Per the germline V gene, CDR1 is SGHAT and CDR2 is FQNNGV. This CDR3 has 17 amino acids.

The V gene is TRBV11-2, the J gene TRBJ2-3; tentative D call: TRBD2 (7 bases). The CDR3 runs to 18 residues. V lost 6 bases to trimming and J lost 0 bases, with 22 bases between them. Germline assignment: CDR1 SGHAT and CDR2 FQNNGV. The CDR3 region is CASSSNRGGLASTDTQYF. CDR3 in DNA: TGTGCCAGCAGTTCGAATAGGGGGGGCCTCGCTAGCACAGATACGCAGTATTTT.

The rearrangement links TRBV7-3 to TRBJ2-7; 7 nucleotides agree with TRBD2. With V trimmed by 6 bases and J by 2 bases, 10 bases remained unmatched. The CDR3 is 15 residues long. From germline, CDR1 is SGHTA and CDR2 FQGTGA. CDR3 bases: TGTGCCAGCAGTCATGGGAGGGGCGTACCCTACGAGCAGTACTTC. This codes for CASSHGRGVPYEQYF.

The rearrangement uses TRBV7-7 and TRBJ2-5, with D possibly TRBD1 on 6 matching bases. CDR1 SSHAT and CDR2 FNYEAQ come from the germline V gene (reference sequence). This CDR3 is 15 amino acids long. V lost 1 base, J lost 5 bases, and 14 bases lay in between. CDR3 region: CASSLGPGAGETQYF. In DNA, the CDR3 is TGTGCCAGCAGCTTAGGGCCAGGGGCTGGGGAGACCCAGTACTTC.

Comment on this clone: Other nucleotide sequences from this sample produce the same CDR3. V usage is TRBV29-1 and J usage is TRBJ2-1; 10 bases line up with TRBD2. Per germline, CDR1 SQVTM and CDR2 ANQGSEA. This CDR3 contains 14 residues. The junction had 0 bases not matched to a gene; V was cut back by 3 bases and J by 1 base. This CDR3 is CSVEGLASYNEQFF. DNA for the CDR3: TGCAGCGTTGAGGGACTAGCGTCCTACAATGAGCAGTTCTTC.

This clone appeared a single time. This specimen includes other DNA sequences encoding the same CDR3. This chain uses TRBV9 with TRBJ2-7; D gene unclear. Trimming shortened V by 0 bases and J by 0 bases, and 10 bases separated the two germline ends. The V gene's germline CDR1 is SGDLS and CDR2 YYNGEE. This CDR3 region has 15 residues. This chain's CDR3 is CASSVGAASSYEQYF. As DNA, the CDR3 is TGTGCCAGCAGCGTAGGCGCAGCAAGCTCCTACGAGCAGTACTTC.

V usage is TRBV11-2 and J usage is TRBJ1-1, with 8 bases identical to TRBD1. V lost 4 bases to trimming and J lost 2 bases; unmatched junction nucleotides: 12. The CDR3 is made up of 17 amino acids. Germline CDR1 reads SGHAT; CDR2 reads FQNNGV. DNA of the CDR3: TGTGCCAGCAGCTCGCTAGCCAGGGGGCGATTCAACACTGAAGCTTTCTTT. Translating it yields CASSSLARGRFNTEAFF.

The chain is built from TRBV18 and TRBJ2-7; the D gene is possibly TRBD2 (5 bases). Trimming removed 6 bases at V and 3 bases at J, with 12 bases between. CDR1 is KGHSH and CDR2 is LQKENI in the germline V gene. The CDR3 is made up of 13 amino acids. CDR3: CASSSDYDYEQYF. The CDR3, as DNA: TGTGCCAGCTCCAGTGACTACGACTACGAGCAGTACTTC.